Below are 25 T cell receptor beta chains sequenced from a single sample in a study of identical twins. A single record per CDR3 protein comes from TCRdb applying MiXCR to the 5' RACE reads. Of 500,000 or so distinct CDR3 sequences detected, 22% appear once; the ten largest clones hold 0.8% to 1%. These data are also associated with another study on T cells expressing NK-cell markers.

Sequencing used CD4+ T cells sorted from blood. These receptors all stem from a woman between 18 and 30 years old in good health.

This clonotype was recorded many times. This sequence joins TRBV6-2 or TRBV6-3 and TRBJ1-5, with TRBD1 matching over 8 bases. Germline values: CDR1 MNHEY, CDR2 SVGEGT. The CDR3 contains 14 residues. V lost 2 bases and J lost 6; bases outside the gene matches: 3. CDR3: CASSYQGAGQPQHF. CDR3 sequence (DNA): TGTGCCAGCAGTTACCAGGGGGCCGGTCAGCCCCAGCATTTT.

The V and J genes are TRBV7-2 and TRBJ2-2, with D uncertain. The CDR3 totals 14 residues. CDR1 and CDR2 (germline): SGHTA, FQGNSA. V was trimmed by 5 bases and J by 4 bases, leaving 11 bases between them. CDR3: CASSPNGATGELFF. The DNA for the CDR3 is TGTGCCAGCAGCCCCAACGGAGCCACCGGGGAGCTGTTTTTT.

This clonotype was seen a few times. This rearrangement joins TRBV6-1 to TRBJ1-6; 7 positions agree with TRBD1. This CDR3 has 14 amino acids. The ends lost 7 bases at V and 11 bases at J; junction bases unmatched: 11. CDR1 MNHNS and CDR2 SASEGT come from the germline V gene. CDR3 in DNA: TGTGCCAGCACCGCCGACAGGGTCGGTCCACCCCTCCACTTT. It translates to CASTADRVGPPLHF.

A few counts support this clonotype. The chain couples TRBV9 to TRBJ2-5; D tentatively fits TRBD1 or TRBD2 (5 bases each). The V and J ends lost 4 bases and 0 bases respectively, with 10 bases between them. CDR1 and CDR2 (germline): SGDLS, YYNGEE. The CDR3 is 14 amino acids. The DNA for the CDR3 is TGTGCCAGCAGCAGGGACCCGTACCAAGAGACCCAGTACTTC. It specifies CASSRDPYQETQYF.

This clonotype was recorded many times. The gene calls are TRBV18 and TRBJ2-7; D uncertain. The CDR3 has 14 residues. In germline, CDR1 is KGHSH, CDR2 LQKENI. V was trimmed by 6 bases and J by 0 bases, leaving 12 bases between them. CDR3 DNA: TGTGCCAGCTCTAACCCGATGATCTCCTACGAGCAGTACTTC. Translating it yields CASSNPMISYEQYF.

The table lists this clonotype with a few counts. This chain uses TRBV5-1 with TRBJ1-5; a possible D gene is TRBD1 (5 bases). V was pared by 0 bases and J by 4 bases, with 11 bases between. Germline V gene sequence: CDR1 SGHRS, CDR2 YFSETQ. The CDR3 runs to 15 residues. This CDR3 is CASSLGQGDNQPQHF. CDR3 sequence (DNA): TGCGCCAGCAGCTTGGGGCAGGGAGATAATCAGCCCCAGCATTTT.

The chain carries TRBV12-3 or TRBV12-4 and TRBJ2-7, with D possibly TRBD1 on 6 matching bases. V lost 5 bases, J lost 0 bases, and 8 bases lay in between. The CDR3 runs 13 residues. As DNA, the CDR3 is TGTGCCAGCAGTGACAGGTTCTCCTACGAGCAGTACTTC. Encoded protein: CASSDRFSYEQYF.

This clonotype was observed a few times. The CDR3 bases are TGCAGTGCTGGAAGTGTCCCCTACGAGCAGTACTTC. Its translation is CSAGSVPYEQYF. The chain couples TRBV20-1 to TRBJ2-7; D not certain. There are 12 residues in the CDR3. Per the germline V gene, CDR1 is DFQATT and CDR2 is SNEGSKA (reference sequence). Trimming left V 5 bases short and J 2 bases short, with 10 bases between.

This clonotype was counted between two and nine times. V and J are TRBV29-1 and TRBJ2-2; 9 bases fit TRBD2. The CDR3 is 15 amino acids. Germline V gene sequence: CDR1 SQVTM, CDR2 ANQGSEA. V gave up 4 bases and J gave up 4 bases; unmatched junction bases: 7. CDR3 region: CSVGRASGITGELFF. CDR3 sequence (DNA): TGCAGCGTTGGAAGGGCTAGCGGGATCACCGGGGAGCTGTTTTTT.

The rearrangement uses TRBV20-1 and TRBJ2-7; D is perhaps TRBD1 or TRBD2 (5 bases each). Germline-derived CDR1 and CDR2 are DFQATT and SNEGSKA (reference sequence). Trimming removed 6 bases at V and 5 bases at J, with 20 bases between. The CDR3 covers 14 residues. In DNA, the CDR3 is TGCAGTGCCCCATCGAGGGCAAAAGGGGACGAGCAGTACTTC. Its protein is CSAPSRAKGDEQYF.

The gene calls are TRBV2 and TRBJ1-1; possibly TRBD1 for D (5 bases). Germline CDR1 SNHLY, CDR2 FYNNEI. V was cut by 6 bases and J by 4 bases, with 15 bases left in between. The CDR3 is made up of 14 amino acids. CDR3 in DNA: TGTGCCAGCAGACCGGTGGGGCTGAGCACTGAAGCTTTCTTT. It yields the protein CASRPVGLSTEAFF. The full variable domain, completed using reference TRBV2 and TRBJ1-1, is EPEVTQTPSHQVTQMGQEVILRCVPISNHLYFYWYRQILGQKVEFLVSFYNNEISEKSEIFDDQFSVERPDGSNFTLKIRSTKLEDSAMYFCASRPVGLSTEAFFGQGTRLTVV.

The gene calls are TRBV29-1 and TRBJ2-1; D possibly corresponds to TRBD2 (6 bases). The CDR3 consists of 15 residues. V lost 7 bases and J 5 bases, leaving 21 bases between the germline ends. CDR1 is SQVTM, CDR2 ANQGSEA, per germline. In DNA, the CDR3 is TGCAGCGCGATGGGACTTATCTCTCCGAACAATGAGCAGTTCTTC. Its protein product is CSAMGLISPNNEQFF.

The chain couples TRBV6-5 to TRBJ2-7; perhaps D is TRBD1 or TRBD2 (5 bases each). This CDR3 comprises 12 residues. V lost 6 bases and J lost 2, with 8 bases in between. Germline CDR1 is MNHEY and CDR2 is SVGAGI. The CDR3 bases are TGTGCCAGCAGGGGACGGGCCTACGAGCAGTACTTC. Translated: CASRGRAYEQYF.

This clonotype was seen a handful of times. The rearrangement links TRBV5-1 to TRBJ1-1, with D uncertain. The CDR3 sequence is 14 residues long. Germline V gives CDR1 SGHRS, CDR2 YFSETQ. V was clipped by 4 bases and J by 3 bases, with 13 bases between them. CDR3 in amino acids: CASSLGELDTEAFF. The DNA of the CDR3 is TGCGCCAGCAGCCTGGGTGAACTCGACACTGAAGCTTTCTTT.

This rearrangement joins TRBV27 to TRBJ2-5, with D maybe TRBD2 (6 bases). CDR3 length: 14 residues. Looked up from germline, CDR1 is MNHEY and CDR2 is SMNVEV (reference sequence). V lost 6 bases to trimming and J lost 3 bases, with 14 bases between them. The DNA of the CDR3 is TGTGCCAGCAGGGACGTCGGGGGTAAAGAGACCCAGTACTTC. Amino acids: CASRDVGGKETQYF.

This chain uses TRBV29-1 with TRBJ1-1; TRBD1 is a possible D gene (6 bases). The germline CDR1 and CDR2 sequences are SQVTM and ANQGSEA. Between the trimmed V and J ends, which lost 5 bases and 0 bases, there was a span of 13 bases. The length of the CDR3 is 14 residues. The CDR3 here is CSVCGQRLNTEAFF. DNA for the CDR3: TGCAGCGTTTGTGGACAGCGACTGAACACTGAAGCTTTCTTT.

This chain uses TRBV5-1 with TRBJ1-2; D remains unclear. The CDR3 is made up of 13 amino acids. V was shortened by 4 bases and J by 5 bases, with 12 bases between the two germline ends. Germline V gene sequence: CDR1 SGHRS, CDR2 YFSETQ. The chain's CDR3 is CASSASEAYGYTF. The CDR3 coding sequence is TGCGCCAGCAGCGCGTCAGAAGCTTATGGCTACACCTTC.

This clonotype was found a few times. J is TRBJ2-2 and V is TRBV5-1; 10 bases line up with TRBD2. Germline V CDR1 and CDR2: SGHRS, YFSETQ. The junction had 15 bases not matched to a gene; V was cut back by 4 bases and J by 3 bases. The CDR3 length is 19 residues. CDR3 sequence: CASSQPPQRGGRDTGELFF. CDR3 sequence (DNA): TGCGCCAGCAGCCAACCCCCCCAGCGGGGGGGCCGTGACACCGGGGAGCTGTTTTTT.

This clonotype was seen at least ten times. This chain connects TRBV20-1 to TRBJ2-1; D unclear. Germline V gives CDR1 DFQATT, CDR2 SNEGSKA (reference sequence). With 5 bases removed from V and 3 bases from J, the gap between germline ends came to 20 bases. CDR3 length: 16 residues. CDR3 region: CSAARSDHGRYNEQFF. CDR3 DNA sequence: TGCAGTGCTGCCAGGAGCGACCACGGACGCTACAATGAGCAGTTCTTC.

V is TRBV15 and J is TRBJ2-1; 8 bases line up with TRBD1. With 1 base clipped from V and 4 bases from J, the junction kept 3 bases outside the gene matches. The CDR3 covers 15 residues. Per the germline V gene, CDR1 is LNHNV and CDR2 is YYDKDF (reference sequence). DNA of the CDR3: TGTGCCACCAGCAGAGGCGACAGGGGATACAATGAGCAGTTCTTC. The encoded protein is CATSRGDRGYNEQFF.

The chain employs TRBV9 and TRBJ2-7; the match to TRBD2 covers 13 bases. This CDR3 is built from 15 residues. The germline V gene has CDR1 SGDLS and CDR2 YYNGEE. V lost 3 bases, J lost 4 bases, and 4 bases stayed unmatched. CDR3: CASSGGLAGRYEQYF. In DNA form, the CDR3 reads TGTGCCAGCAGCGGGGGACTAGCGGGGAGGTACGAGCAGTACTTC.

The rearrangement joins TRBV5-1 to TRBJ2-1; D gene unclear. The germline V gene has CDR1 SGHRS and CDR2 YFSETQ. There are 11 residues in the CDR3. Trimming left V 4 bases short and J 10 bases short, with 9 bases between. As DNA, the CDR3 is TGCGCCAGCAGCGCGGTCTCGGAGCAGTTCTTC. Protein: CASSAVSEQFF.

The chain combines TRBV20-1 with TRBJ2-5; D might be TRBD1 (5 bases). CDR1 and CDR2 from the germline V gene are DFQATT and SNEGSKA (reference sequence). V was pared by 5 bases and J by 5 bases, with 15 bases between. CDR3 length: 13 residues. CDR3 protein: CSAAARVGETQYF. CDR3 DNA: TGCAGTGCTGCCGCCAGGGTGGGGGAGACCCAGTACTTC.

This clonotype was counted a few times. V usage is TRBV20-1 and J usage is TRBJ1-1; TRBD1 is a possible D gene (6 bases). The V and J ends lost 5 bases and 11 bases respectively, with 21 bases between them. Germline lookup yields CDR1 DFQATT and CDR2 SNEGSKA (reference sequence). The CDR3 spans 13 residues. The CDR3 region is CSAGQLLIGEAFF. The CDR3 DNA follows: TGCAGTGCTGGACAGCTTCTTATAGGGGAGGCTTTCTTT.

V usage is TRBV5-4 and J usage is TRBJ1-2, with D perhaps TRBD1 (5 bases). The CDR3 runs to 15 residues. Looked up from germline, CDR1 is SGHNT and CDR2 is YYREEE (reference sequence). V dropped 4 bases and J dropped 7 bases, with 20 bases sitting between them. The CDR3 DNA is TGTGCCAGCAGCCCGGACATTAGTCGCGGGGGTGGCTACACCTTC. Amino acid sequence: CASSPDISRGGGYTF.